This T cell receptor beta chain was documented in a study of control samples from healthy donors and cancer patients. The data were produced by immunoSEQ multiplex PCR, yet TCRdb's version contains in-frame clones alone and is incomplete. The repertoire holds 80,000 or so clones, with approximately 94% as singletons. Trimming left V 1 base short and J 0 bases short, with 7 bases between. This CDR3 spans 16 amino acids. Per germline, CDR1 LNHNV and CDR2 YYDKDF (reference sequence). This receptor was taken from a woman aged 40-49 years in good health. What was sequenced was blood. The genes are TRBV15 and TRBJ1-6; D is unresolved. CDR3 in amino acids: CATSRGGSSYNSPLHF. CDR3 sequence (DNA): TGTGCCACCAGCAGAGGGGGAAGCTCCTATAATTCACCCCTCCACTTT.